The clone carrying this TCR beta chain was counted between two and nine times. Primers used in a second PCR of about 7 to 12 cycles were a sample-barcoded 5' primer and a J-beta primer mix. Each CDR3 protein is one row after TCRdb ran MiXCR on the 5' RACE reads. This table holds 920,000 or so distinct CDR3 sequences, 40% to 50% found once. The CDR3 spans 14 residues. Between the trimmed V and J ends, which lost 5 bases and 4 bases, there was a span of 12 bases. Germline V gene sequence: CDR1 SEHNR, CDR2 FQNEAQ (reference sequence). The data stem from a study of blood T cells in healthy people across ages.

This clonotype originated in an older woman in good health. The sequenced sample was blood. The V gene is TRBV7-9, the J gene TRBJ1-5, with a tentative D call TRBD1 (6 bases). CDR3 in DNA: TGTGCCAGCAGCCTGGGGGCGGCAAATCAGCCCCAGCATTTT. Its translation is CASSLGAANQPQHF.